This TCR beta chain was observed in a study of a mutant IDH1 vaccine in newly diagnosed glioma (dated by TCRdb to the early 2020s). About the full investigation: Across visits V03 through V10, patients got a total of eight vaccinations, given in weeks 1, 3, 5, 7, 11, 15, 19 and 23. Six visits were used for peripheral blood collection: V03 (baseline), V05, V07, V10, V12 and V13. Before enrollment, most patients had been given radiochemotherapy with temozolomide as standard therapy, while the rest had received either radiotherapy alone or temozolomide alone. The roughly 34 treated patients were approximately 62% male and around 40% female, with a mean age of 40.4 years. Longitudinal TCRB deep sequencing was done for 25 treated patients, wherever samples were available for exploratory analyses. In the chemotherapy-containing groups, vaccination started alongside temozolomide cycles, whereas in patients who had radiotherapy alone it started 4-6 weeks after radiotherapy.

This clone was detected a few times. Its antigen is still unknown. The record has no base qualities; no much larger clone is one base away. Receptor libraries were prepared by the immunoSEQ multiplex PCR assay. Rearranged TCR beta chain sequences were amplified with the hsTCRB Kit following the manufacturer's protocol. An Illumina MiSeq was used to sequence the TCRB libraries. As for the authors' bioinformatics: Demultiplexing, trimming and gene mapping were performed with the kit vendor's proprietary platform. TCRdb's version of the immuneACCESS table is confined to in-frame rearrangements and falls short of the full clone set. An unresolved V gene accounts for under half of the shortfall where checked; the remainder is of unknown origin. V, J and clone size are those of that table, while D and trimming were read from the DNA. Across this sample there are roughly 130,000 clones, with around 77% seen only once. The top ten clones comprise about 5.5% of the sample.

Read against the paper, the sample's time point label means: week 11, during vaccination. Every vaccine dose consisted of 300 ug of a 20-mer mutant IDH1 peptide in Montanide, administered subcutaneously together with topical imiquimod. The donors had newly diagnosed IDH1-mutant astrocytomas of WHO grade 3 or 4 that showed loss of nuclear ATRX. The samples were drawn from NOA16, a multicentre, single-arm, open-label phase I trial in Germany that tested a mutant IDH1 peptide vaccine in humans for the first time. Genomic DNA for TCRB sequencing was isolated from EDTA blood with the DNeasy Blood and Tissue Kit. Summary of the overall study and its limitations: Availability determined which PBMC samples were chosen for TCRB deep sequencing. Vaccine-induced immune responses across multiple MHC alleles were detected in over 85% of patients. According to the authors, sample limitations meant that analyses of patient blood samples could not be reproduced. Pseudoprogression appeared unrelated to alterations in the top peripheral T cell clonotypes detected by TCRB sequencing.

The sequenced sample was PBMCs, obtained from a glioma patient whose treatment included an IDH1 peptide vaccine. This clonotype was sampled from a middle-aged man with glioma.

The DNA sequence is TGTGCCTGGCTCGGGGACGACAATGAAAAACTGTTTTTT. Its translation is CAWLGDDNEKLFF. The rearranged segments are TRBV30 and TRBJ1-4; possibly the D gene is TRBD1, per 5 matching bases. From the cysteine through the phenylalanine, the CDR3 covers 13 amino acids. Only the CDR3 DNA is retained, 39 bases long and in frame from the first base. The CDR1 and CDR2 encoded by the germline V gene (reference sequence) are GTSNPN and SVGIG. V is shortened by 5 bases, J by 5 bases, and the region joining them spans 12 bases.